A single sample is the source of the 8 T cell receptor beta chains below, sequenced in a study of OX40 agonist ivuxolimab in advanced cancers. Only in-frame clones appear in the TCRdb table, and some are missing; sequencing was by immunoSEQ multiplex PCR. The data hold roughly 60,000 clones, with about 83% observed a single time. The sample was CD4+ or CD8+ T cells sorted from blood, taken in a trial of the OX40 agonist ivuxolimab. Receptor source: an adult with an advanced solid tumor such as melanoma, head and neck, liver or kidney cancer.

The genes are TRBV9 and TRBJ2-5, with D possibly matching TRBD1 (6 bases). The CDR3 consists of 17 residues. The germline CDR1 and CDR2 sequences are SGDLS and YYNGEE. The V end lost 0 bases, the J end lost 2 bases, and 17 bases lay between the germline ends. The chain's CDR3 is CASSVDGNRVKQETQYF. The CDR3 DNA is TGTGCCAGCAGCGTAGATGGTAACAGGGTAAAGCAAGAGACCCAGTACTTC.

V gene TRBV10-3 combines with J gene TRBJ2-6; TRBD1 matches 9 bases. The trim removed 7 bases at V and 4 bases at J, leaving 5 bases unmatched. Germline CDR1 ENHRY, CDR2 SYGVKD. The CDR3 has 15 residues. CDR3 protein: CAITDRGEGANVLTF. The CDR3 DNA reads as TGTGCCATCACCGACAGGGGGGAAGGGGCCAACGTCCTGACTTTC.

The J gene is TRBJ2-3, the V gene TRBV5-4; no reliable D call. V lost 5 bases to trimming and J lost 0 bases, with 16 bases between them. Germline CDR1 and CDR2: SGHNT and YYREEE (reference sequence). The CDR3 is made up of 16 amino acids. The CDR3 sequence: CASRFRKGSSTDTQYF. The CDR3 nucleotides are TGTGCCAGCAGATTTCGTAAGGGCAGTAGCACAGATACGCAGTATTTT. Full variable domain (rest looked up from reference TRBV5-4 and TRBJ2-3): ETGVTQSPTHLIKTRGQQVTLRCSSQSGHNTVSWYQQALGQGPQFIFQYYREEENGRGNFPPRFSGLQFPNYSSELNVNALELDDSALYLCASRFRKGSSTDTQYFGPGTRLTVL.

This clone was recorded a few times. The chain employs TRBV2 and TRBJ1-6; D remains unclear. Per the germline V gene, CDR1 is SNHLY and CDR2 is FYNNEI. The CDR3 spans 14 residues. V was cut by 8 bases and J by 7 bases, with 15 bases left in between. The CDR3 DNA reads TGTGCCAGCGGGGAGTTGGCGGGCAATTCACCCCTCCACTTT. This encodes CASGELAGNSPLHF.

The chain's CDR3 is CSVFPGETQYF. CDR3 sequence (DNA): TGCAGTGTTTTTCCAGGGGAGACCCAGTACTTC. The chain couples TRBV20-1 to TRBJ2-5; TRBD1 might be the D (5 bases). The CDR3 is made up of 11 amino acids. Germline V CDR1 and CDR2: DFQATT, SNEGSKA (reference sequence). Trimming left V 7 bases short and J 5 bases short, with 11 bases between.

The chain recombines TRBV4-1 with TRBJ1-5; TRBD1 is a possible D gene (5 bases). Deletions cut 4 bases from V and 1 base from J, with 14 bases between. The CDR3 sequence is 16 residues long. Per the germline V gene, CDR1 is MGHRA and CDR2 is YSYEKL. CDR3 DNA: TGCGCCAGCAGCCGCTTACTAGGGGTAAGCAATCAGCCCCAGCATTTT. It translates to CASSRLLGVSNQPQHF.

The chain uses TRBV5-1 and TRBJ1-1; 7 positions match TRBD1. Germline trimming cut 4 bases from V and 0 bases from J; bases unmatched to any gene: 12. The CDR3 spans 17 residues. CDR1 and CDR2 (germline): SGHRS, YFSETQ. CDR3 sequence: CASSQQQGRGMNTEAFF. The CDR3 coding sequence is TGCGCCAGCAGCCAACAACAGGGGCGGGGGATGAACACTGAAGCTTTCTTT.

V is TRBV19 and J is TRBJ1-5, with TRBD1 identical over 8 bases. Germline CDR1 LNHDA, CDR2 SQIVND (reference sequence). The ends lost 5 bases at V and 2 bases at J; junction bases unmatched: 5. This CDR3 comprises 15 residues. CDR3 loop: CASSYSGQGNQPQHF. The CDR3 nucleotides read TGTGCCAGTAGTTACTCGGGACAGGGCAATCAGCCCCAGCATTTT.